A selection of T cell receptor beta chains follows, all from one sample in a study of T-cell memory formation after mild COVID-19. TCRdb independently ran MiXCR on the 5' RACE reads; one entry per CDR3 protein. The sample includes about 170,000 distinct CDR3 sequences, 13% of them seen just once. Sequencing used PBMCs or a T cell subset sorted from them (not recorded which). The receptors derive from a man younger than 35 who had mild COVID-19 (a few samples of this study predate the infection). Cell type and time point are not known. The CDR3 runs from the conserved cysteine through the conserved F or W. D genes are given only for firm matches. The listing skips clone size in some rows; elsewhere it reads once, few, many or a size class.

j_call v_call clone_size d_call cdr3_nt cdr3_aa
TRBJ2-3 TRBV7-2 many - TGTGCCAGCGAGGGGGGTTCAGATACGCAGTATTTT CASEGGSDTQYF
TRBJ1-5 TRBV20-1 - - TGCAGTGCTAGAGATGCAGGGTTTAGCAATCAGCCCCAGCATTTT CSARDAGFSNQPQHF
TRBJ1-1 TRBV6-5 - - TGTGCCAGCAGGGCCCAATATGGATTGGACACTGAAGCTTTCTTT CASRAQYGLDTEAFF
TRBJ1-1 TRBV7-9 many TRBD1 TGTGCCAGCACAGACAGGGGACACACTGAAGCTTTCTTT CASTDRGHTEAFF
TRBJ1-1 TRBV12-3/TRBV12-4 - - TGTGCCAGCCAAATGGCGGCTCTTGCCAACACTGAAGCTTTCTTT CASQMAALANTEAFF
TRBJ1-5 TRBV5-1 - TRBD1 TGCGCCAGCAGGCCCGGGACAGGGTCGCAGCAGCCCCAGCATTTT CASRPGTGSQQPQHF
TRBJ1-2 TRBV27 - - TGTGCCAGCCGGCAGGGGTCATATGGCTACACCTTC CASRQGSYGYTF
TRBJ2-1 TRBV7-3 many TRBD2 TGTGCCAGCAGCGGATCTAGCGGGGGGGTGGAGAATGAGCAGTTCTTC CASSGSSGGVENEQFF
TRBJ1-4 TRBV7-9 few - TGTGCCAGCAGCTTGACCCGGGACACTAATGAAAAACTGTTTTTT CASSLTRDTNEKLFF
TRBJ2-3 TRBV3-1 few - TGTGCCAGCAGCCCCCCTATGACAGATACGCAGTATTTT CASSPPMTDTQYF
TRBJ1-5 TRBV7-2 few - TGTGCCAGCAGCTTTCCGGGGGGCAATCAGCCCCAGCATTTT CASSFPGGNQPQHF
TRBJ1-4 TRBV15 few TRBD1 TGTGCCACCAGCAGAGGGGGGACAGTCCATGAAAAACTGTTTTTT CATSRGGTVHEKLFF
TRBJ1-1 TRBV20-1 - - TGCAGTGCCCCCCGTGGGGGGCATTTCACTGAAGCTTTCTTT CSAPRGGHFTEAFF
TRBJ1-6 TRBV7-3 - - TGTGCCAGCAGCTCGGACTATAATTCACCCCTCCACTTT CASSSDYNSPLHF
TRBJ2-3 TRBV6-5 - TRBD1 TGTGCCAGCAGACGAACAGGGGCCCCTGCCACAGATACGCAGTATTTT CASRRTGAPATDTQYF
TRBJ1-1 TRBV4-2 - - TGTGCCAGCAGCCAAGATAGTGCCAGGCGCGCTTTCTTT CASSQDSARRAFF
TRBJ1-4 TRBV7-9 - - TGTGCCAGCAGCCCCTGGGGGATAGGGTCGGAAAAACTGTTTTTT CASSPWGIGSEKLFF
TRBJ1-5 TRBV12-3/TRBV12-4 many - TGTGCCAGCAGTTTAGGGTGGGTCAGCCAGCCCCAGCATTTT CASSLGWVSQPQHF
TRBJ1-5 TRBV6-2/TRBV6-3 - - TGTGCCAGCAGTTACGACAGCTATCAGCCCCAGCATTTT CASSYDSYQPQHF
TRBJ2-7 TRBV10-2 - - TGCGCCAGCAGGCAGGGGTCTACCTACGAGCAGTACTTC CASRQGSTYEQYF
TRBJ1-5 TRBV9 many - TGTGCCCTAACCCGGACAAATCAGCCCCAGCATTTT CALTRTNQPQHF
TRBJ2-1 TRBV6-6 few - TGTGCCAGCAGTTACGGGCCAGATTACAATGAGCAGTTCTTC CASSYGPDYNEQFF
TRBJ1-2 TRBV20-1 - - TGCAGTGCTAGCCGCAGGGTTACTAACTATGGCTACACCTTC CSASRRVTNYGYTF
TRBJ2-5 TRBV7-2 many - TGTGCCAGCAGCCCTAGACGACAAGAGACCCAGTACTTC CASSPRRQETQYF
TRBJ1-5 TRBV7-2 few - TGTGCCAGCAGTTATACAGGGCCAAATCAGCCCCAGCATTTT CASSYTGPNQPQHF
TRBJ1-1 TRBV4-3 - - TGCGCCAGCAGCCAAGATTACAGTCGAGGGACTGAAGCTTTCTTT CASSQDYSRGTEAFF
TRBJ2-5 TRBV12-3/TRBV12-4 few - TGTGCCAGCAGTTCGAGCGCACCAGAGACCCAGTACTTC CASSSSAPETQYF
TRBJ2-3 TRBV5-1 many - TGCGCCAGCAGCTTGGGTCATGCAGATACGCAGTATTTT CASSLGHADTQYF
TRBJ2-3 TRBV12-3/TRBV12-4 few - TGTGCCAGCAGTTTGGAGTTGCGGGGCGGGTTTAGGGATACGCAGTATTTT CASSLELRGGFRDTQYF